This T cell receptor (beta chain) was captured in a study of monozygotic twins with inflammatory bowel disease. TCRdb re-called the 5' RACE reads; one entry per CDR3 protein, DNA not given. The sample table sets out about 160,000 distinct CDR3 sequences. On this clonotype: Antigen unknown.

This CDR3 has 15 residues. Looked up from germline, CDR1 is SGHTA and CDR2 is FQGNSA. Findings and caveats of the study: Clonotype sharing was lower in IBD patients than healthy twins, most markedly with disease activity.

The specimen was blood. This chain joins TRBV7-2 and TRBJ2-1; the D gene TCRdb calls, TRBD1, cannot be checked with no DNA. This sequence originates from a human donor with ulcerative colitis or Crohn's disease, or a healthy co-twin of an affected twin (not recorded which). CDR3 region: CASSSSGTNYNEQFF.